The rows below give T cell receptor beta chains drawn from one sample of a study of identifying expanded T cells in peripheral blood. The assay was immunoSEQ multiplex PCR, and TCRdb's table has in-frame clones only and misses some. In the table there are 50,000 to 75,000 clones, over 75% of which are singletons. Source material: blood. All receptors come from a person between 18 and 75 years old in good health. The CDR3 runs from the conserved cysteine through the conserved F or W. A D gene is named only where the DNA matches it firmly. Rows may omit the clone size; those that give it use once, few, many or a size class.

d_gene	abundance	j_gene	v_gene	CDR3aa	CDR3nt
TRBD1	few	TRBJ2-2	TRBV10-3	CAISRTGESTGELFF	TGTGCCATCAGTAGGACAGGCGAGAGCACCGGGGAGCTGTTTTTT
TRBD2	-	TRBJ2-5	TRBV9	CASSVTGTSIETQYF	TGTGCCAGCAGCGTCACCGGGACTAGCATAGAGACCCAGTACTTC
-	-	TRBJ1-2	TRBV4-3	CASSQVAQGSYGYTF	TGCGCCAGCAGCCAAGTCGCACAGGGCTCCTATGGCTACACCTTC
-	-	TRBJ2-3	TRBV5-4	CASSLERDTQYF	TGTGCCAGCAGCTTAGAGAGAGATACGCAGTATTTT
-	few	TRBJ2-7	TRBV5-6	CASSFAHEQYF	TGTGCCAGCAGTTTTGCACACGAGCAGTACTTC
-	-	TRBJ2-1	TRBV28	CASSPPLASYNEQFF	TGTGCCAGCAGTCCCCCTTTGGCTTCCTACAATGAGCAGTTCTTC
-	-	TRBJ1-2	TRBV6-1	CASSDLQGLDGYTF	TGTGCCAGCAGTGACCTCCAGGGGCTGGATGGCTACACCTTC
TRBD2	-	TRBJ2-1	TRBV11-3	CASSHLAGGPNEQFF	TGTGCCAGCAGCCATCTAGCGGGGGGCCCTAATGAGCAGTTCTTC
TRBD2	few	TRBJ2-1	TRBV19	CASRGLDYNEQFF	TGTGCCAGTAGGGGACTAGACTACAATGAGCAGTTCTTC
-	-	TRBJ1-2	TRBV6-5	CASSSGTGIGGYTF	TGTGCCAGCAGTTCCGGGACCGGGATAGGGGGCTACACCTTC
TRBD1	-	TRBJ2-5	TRBV7-9	CASSYDRATQYF	TGTGCCAGCAGCTATGACAGGGCTACCCAGTACTTC
-	-	TRBJ2-3	TRBV25-1	CASSEYGVNTQYF	TGTGCCAGCAGTGAATACGGGGTAAATACGCAGTATTTT
TRBD1	-	TRBJ1-3	TRBV5-6	CASSYGTEDGNTIYF	TGTGCCAGCAGCTACGGGACAGAAGATGGAAACACCATATATTTT
-	-	TRBJ2-1	TRBV7-2	CASSSMAVLINEQFF	TGTGCCAGCAGCTCCATGGCGGTACTGATCAATGAGCAGTTCTTC
TRBD2	-	TRBJ2-5	TRBV7-6	CASSLMRWGAGDGQQTQYF	TGTGCCAGCAGCTTAATGCGGTGGGGAGCGGGGGATGGCCAACAGACCCAGTACTTC
TRBD2	-	TRBJ2-7	TRBV7-9	CASSLGGGERETYEQYF	TGTGCCAGCAGCTTAGGGGGTGGGGAGCGGGAGACCTACGAGCAGTACTTC
TRBD1	-	TRBJ2-7	TRBV29-1	CSVYLQGVGEQYF	TGCAGCGTCTACCTACAGGGGGTAGGCGAGCAGTACTTC
-	-	TRBJ1-2	TRBV2	CASSARENYGYTF	TGTGCCAGCAGTGCAAGAGAGAATTATGGCTACACCTTC
-	-	TRBJ1-1	TRBV11-2	CASSVTRGQNTEAFF	TGTGCCAGCAGCGTAACACGGGGACAGAACACTGAAGCTTTCTTT
-	-	TRBJ1-5	TRBV5-1	CASRGGGYDQPQHF	TGCGCCAGCAGAGGAGGGGGTTACGATCAGCCCCAGCATTTT
TRBD2	-	TRBJ2-7	TRBV27	CASSFPSGTLYF	TGTGCCAGCAGTTTCCCCAGCGGGACCCTGTACTTC
-	-	TRBJ1-1	TRBV9	CASSVVSGANTEAFF	TGTGCCAGCAGCGTAGTATCGGGGGCGAACACTGAAGCTTTCTTT
-	-	TRBJ1-6	TRBV11-1	CASSFSTLNNSPLHF	TGTGCCAGCAGCTTTTCGACGCTAAACAATTCACCCCTCCACTTT
-	-	TRBJ2-1	TRBV10-3	CAISDGGEQFF	TGTGCCATCAGTGACGGAGGTGAGCAGTTCTTC
TRBD1	-	TRBJ2-5	TRBV9	CASSVGTGQETQYF	TGTGCCAGCAGCGTAGGGACAGGGCAAGAGACCCAGTACTTC
TRBD2	-	TRBJ2-3	TRBV11-3	CASRYSGKTDTQYF	TGTGCCAGCAGATATAGCGGGAAAACAGATACGCAGTATTTT
-	-	TRBJ2-7	TRBV11-2	CASSLTPASSYEQYF	TGTGCCAGCAGCTTAACCCCGGCGAGCTCCTACGAGCAGTACTTC
TRBD1	-	TRBJ2-3	TRBV5-4	CASSFGQGSTDTQYF	TGTGCCAGCAGCTTCGGACAGGGGAGCACAGATACGCAGTATTTT
TRBD1	few	TRBJ1-1	TRBV7-9	CASSIRQGAGDTEAFF	TGTGCCAGCAGCATCCGACAGGGGGCTGGGGACACTGAAGCTTTCTTT
-	-	TRBJ1-2	TRBV30	CAWSHTGSGYGYTF	TGTGCCTGGAGCCATACAGGCTCGGGTTATGGCTACACCTTC
-	-	TRBJ2-1	TRBV6-5	CASSYGMGNEQFF	TGTGCCAGCAGTTACGGTATGGGGAATGAGCAGTTCTTC
-	-	TRBJ1-3	TRBV4-1	CASSQKDTSSGNTIYF	TGCGCCAGCAGCCAAAAGGACACGAGCTCTGGAAACACCATATATTTT
-	-	TRBJ1-4	TRBV5-4	CASSLWGGVGEKLFF	TGTGCCAGCAGCTTGTGGGGGGGAGTCGGTGAAAAACTGTTTTTT
TRBD1	many	TRBJ1-1	TRBV10-1	CASNLTGGYWTGRDTEAFF	TGCGCCAGCAATCTAACGGGCGGCTACTGGACAGGGCGGGACACTGAAGCTTTCTTT
-	-	TRBJ1-2	TRBV5-1	CASSLESADYGYTF	TGCGCCAGCAGCTTGGAATCGGCGGACTATGGCTACACCTTC
-	-	TRBJ1-3	TRBV6-5	CASSYGPSGNTIYF	TGTGCCAGCAGTTACGGGCCCTCTGGAAACACCATATATTTT
TRBD1	-	TRBJ2-7	TRBV7-9	CASSLTGSIYEQYF	TGTGCCAGCAGCTTGACAGGGTCGATCTACGAGCAGTACTTC
-	-	TRBJ1-4	TRBV6-5	CASSYSWREKLFF	TGTGCCAGCAGTTACTCCTGGAGGGAGAAACTGTTTTTT
TRBD2	-	TRBJ2-3	TRBV11-3	CASSSGLAGTSTDTQYF	TGTGCCAGCAGCTCCGGACTAGCGGGGACGAGCACAGATACGCAGTATTTT
-	-	TRBJ2-2	TRBV5-1	CASSKTQGTNGELFF	TGCGCCAGCAGCAAGACTCAGGGGACTAACGGGGAGCTGTTTTTT
TRBD2	-	TRBJ2-3	TRBV7-6	CASSLVVLAGVADTQYF	TGTGCCAGCAGCTTAGTAGTTCTAGCGGGGGTAGCAGATACGCAGTATTTT
-	-	TRBJ2-7	TRBV28	CASIQGPSHNEQYF	TGTGCCAGCATTCAGGGGCCTTCACACAACGAGCAGTACTTC
-	-	TRBJ1-2	TRBV6-1	CASSDSMNYGYTF	TGTGCCAGCAGTGACAGCATGAACTATGGCTACACCTTC
-	-	TRBJ1-6	TRBV6-1	CASHQSSYNSPLHF	TGTGCCAGCCATCAAAGCTCCTATAATTCACCCCTCCACTTT
TRBD2	-	TRBJ2-5	TRBV5-1	CASSLVGLAETQYF	TGCGCCAGCAGCTTGGTCGGACTAGCGGAGACCCAGTACTTC
TRBD1	-	TRBJ2-2	TRBV18	CASSPSGTVGAELFF	TGTGCCAGCTCACCCTCCGGGACAGTAGGCGCGGAGCTGTTTTTT
TRBD2	-	TRBJ2-3	TRBV10-3	CAISEPGTSGPLDTQYF	TGTGCCATCAGTGAACCCGGGACTAGCGGGCCCTTGGATACGCAGTATTTT
TRBD2	-	TRBJ2-7	TRBV7-9	CASSDSGRATYEQYF	TGTGCCAGCAGCGACAGCGGGAGGGCGACCTACGAGCAGTACTTC
TRBD2	-	TRBJ2-5	TRBV19	CASSIQREGETKYF	TGTGCCAGTAGTATCCAGCGGGAGGGGGAGACCAAGTACTTC
-	few	TRBJ1-2	TRBV6-1	CASSEDQGFYGYTF	TGTGCCAGCAGTGAAGATCAGGGCTTCTATGGCTACACCTTC
-	-	TRBJ1-5	TRBV2	CASSDFDSNQPQHF	TGTGCCAGCAGTGACTTTGATAGCAATCAGCCCCAGCATTTT
-	few	TRBJ1-1	TRBV7-9	CASSLVEAPTEAFF	TGTGCCAGCAGCCTAGTCGAGGCCCCCACTGAAGCTTTCTTT
-	-	TRBJ1-1	TRBV6-5	CASGQYTEAFF	TGTGCCAGCGGACAGTACACTGAAGCTTTCTTT
-	-	TRBJ2-2	TRBV4-3	CASSRDGLNTGELFF	TGCGCCAGCAGCCGAGACGGGTTGAACACCGGGGAGCTGTTTTTT
-	-	TRBJ2-3	TRBV7-8	CASSLEVLPSRKETQYF	TGTGCCAGCAGCTTAGAGGTCTTGCCCTCACGGAAGGAGACGCAGTATTTT
-	-	TRBJ2-3	TRBV10-3	CAISESGRVHTDTQYF	TGTGCCATCAGTGAGTCGGGCAGGGTTCACACAGATACGCAGTATTTT
TRBD1	-	TRBJ2-6	TRBV7-8	CASSLGTGGSGANVLTF	TGTGCCAGCAGCTTAGGGACAGGGGGCTCTGGGGCCAACGTCCTGACTTTC